The subject of this entry is one TCR beta chain. This clonotype was seen a few times. No antigen is known for it. No base qualities exist here, and no much larger clone lies one base off it. The data were obtained in a study of post-analysis software for immune sequencing data (dated by TCRdb to about 2015). In terms of the full investigation: Relapsing-remitting, secondary progressive and progressive-relapsing multiple sclerosis were recorded as disease courses, and subtype annotation was lacking for some patients. A subset of samples was prepared in parallel using single-end sample barcoding, then pooled and co-amplified after Illumina adapter ligation. The patient repertoires were compared against about a dozen previously published healthy control repertoires obtained from donors aged about 6 to 28 years. Summary of the overall study and its limitations: Direct clustering with F measure revealed strong co-clustering of samples prepared in the same batch, which led to a batch-effect correction. The control group was slightly older than the multiple sclerosis patient group. Patients showed significantly higher frequencies than controls for about 5 TRBV segments, among them TRBV5-6, TRBV5-1 and TRBV20-1. Multiple sclerosis patients had significantly lower normalized Chao1 diversity than controls, a result that suggests substantial peripheral T-cell clonal expansion.

Libraries were prepared through PCR. Sequencing relied on an Illumina HiSeq 2500. Unique molecular identifiers were incorporated into TCR beta cDNA libraries to reduce PCR and sequencing biases. Every 1 to 10 million input T cells yielded some 500,000 cDNA molecules, meaning each molecule approximated one T cell. The patient libraries were prepared and sequenced with the same protocol used for the earlier healthy control dataset. Within a given batch, samples were prepared together, multiplexed and sequenced on the same HiSeq lane. The authors' analysis ran thus. Raw barcoded reads were processed with MIGEC, discarding single-read molecular identifier groups before consensus assembly and CDR3 extraction. VDJtools was used for post-analysis of the clonotype tables, and diversity was normalized by down-sampling every dataset to the size of the smallest sample. Repertoire overlap clustering matched CDR3 amino acid but not nucleotide sequences to correct batch-related cross-sample contamination. TCRdb trimmed the raw reads at Q25, called clones with MiXCR and kept productive beta chains. Here each entry gathers all rows of one CDR3 protein and keeps the most common genes and DNA. The V and J calls were determined by TCRdb, not by the authors. The sample includes 700,000 to 800,000 distinct CDR3 sequences, with about 32% observed a single time. The ten top clones hold roughly 0.53% of the sample.

To demonstrate the VDJtools post-analysis software, TCR beta repertoires were profiled from the peripheral blood of about a dozen young patients with multiple sclerosis. The multiple sclerosis patients were children and adolescents ranging in age from roughly 6 to 15 years. The junction carries 12 bases between V and J, which are trimmed by 5 bases and 8 bases respectively. From the germline V gene (reference sequence), CDR1 is LNHNV and CDR2 is YYDKDF. The CDR3 measures 13 amino acids from cysteine to phenylalanine. Just the 39-base CDR3 DNA is kept, in frame starting at base 1. The source material was blood. The chain joins TRBV15 to TRBJ1-4, with the D gene uncertain. This clonotype was sampled from a girl aged 10 to 17 with multiple sclerosis. For the CDR3, the sequence is CATSLTLGEKLFF. DNA sequence: TGTGCCACCAGCCTGACTCTGGGGGAAAAACTGTTTTTT.